This T cell receptor beta chain was identified in a study of blood T cell repertoires in COVID-19. This CDR3 is 13 amino acids long. The junction had 6 bases not matched to a gene; V was cut back by 8 bases and J by 3 bases. Germline V gene data show CDR1 as LNHDA and CDR2 as SQIVND (reference sequence). TCRdb's copy holds only in-frame clones and misses some; the assay was immunoSEQ multiplex PCR. The sample comprises more than 70,000 clones, roughly 80% of which are singletons, and about 30% rests with the top ten. The chain couples TRBV19 to TRBJ1-1; 7 bases match TRBD1. The TCR comes from a human donor in a cohort sampled during active COVID-19. Sequenced: peripheral blood. The chain's CDR3 is CASVGRGDTEAFF. CDR3 bases: TGTGCCAGTGTGGGCAGGGGGGACACTGAAGCTTTCTTT.